The 20 T cell receptor beta chains below were found in one sample sequenced in a study of T-cell reconstitution after alpha-beta-depleted transplantation in children. Molecular barcoding with unique molecular identifiers was used for the TCRbeta library. TCRdb independently ran MiXCR on the PCR reads; one entry per CDR3 protein. The table includes about 27,000 distinct CDR3 sequences, 15% to 20% detected once. The material was PBMCs, mostly from graft donor cells, obtained 60 days after TCRalphabeta/CD19-depleted stem cell transplant. These receptors were obtained from a male patient aged 2 to 10 who had a stem cell transplant for acute lymphoblastic leukemia, so the T cells may come from the graft donor.

This clonotype was detected a few times. This chain connects TRBV5-1 to TRBJ2-1, with a weak D call TRBD1 (5 bases). V was pared by 3 bases and J by 6 bases, with 16 bases between. The CDR3 covers 15 residues. The V gene's germline CDR1 is SGHRS and CDR2 YFSETQ. In nucleotides, the CDR3 is TGCGCCAGCAGCTCCCTGGCAGGGATGGGCAATGAGCAGTTCTTC. Translated, it gives CASSSLAGMGNEQFF. Looking up the rest from reference TRBV5-1 and TRBJ2-1 gives the full variable domain: KAGVTQTPRYLIKTRGQQVTLSCSPISGHRSVSWYQQTPGQGLQFLFEYFSETQRNKGNFPGRFSGRQFSNSRSEMNVSTLELGDSALYLCASSSLAGMGNEQFFGPGTRLTVL.

This clonotype was observed a handful of times. The chain has TRBV11-2 and TRBJ2-3; no clear D gene. Trimming took off 5 bases at V and 6 bases at J, with 6 bases between the two ends. Germline CDR1 reads SGHAT; CDR2 reads FQNNGV. CDR3 size: 11 residues. CDR3 DNA: TGTGCCAGCAGCCATGGGGATACGCAGTATTTT. This encodes CASSHGDTQYF.

The chain links TRBV7-2 to TRBJ1-1, with D unclear. The V gene lost 0 bases and the J gene lost 1 base, with 9 bases spanning the gap. Germline V gene lookup returns CDR1 SGHTA and CDR2 FQGNSA. The CDR3 totals 15 residues. CDR3 region: CASSLAGKANTEAFF. Written as DNA, the CDR3 is TGTGCCAGCAGCTTAGCAGGGAAGGCGAACACTGAAGCTTTCTTT.

There are many counts of this clonotype. The chain joins TRBV27 to TRBJ2-1, with D perhaps matching TRBD2 (6 bases). The V and J ends lost 3 bases and 6 bases respectively, with 9 bases between them. This CDR3 has 13 residues. Germline CDR1 reads MNHEY; CDR2 reads SMNVEV (reference sequence). The CDR3 sequence is CASSLEGLNEQFF. In nucleotides, the CDR3 is TGTGCCAGCAGTTTGGAGGGTCTCAATGAGCAGTTCTTC.

Only a few counts were recorded for this clonotype. This may be a read error: a much more frequent sequence differs by one nucleotide. The CDR3 loop reads CAISLGGTSGTPYNEQFF. The CDR3 DNA sequence: TGTGCCATCAGTTTAGGAGGGACTAGCGGGACGCCTTACAATGAGCAGTTCTTC. The chain employs TRBV12-3 or TRBV12-4 and TRBJ2-1; 13 bases line up with TRBD2. This CDR3 contains 18 residues.

This clonotype was counted at least ten times. The chain is built from TRBV20-1 and TRBJ2-1, with D unresolved. The CDR3 runs 13 residues. V shed 4 bases and J shed 1 base, with 8 bases lying between them. CDR1 and CDR2 (germline): DFQATT, SNEGSKA (reference sequence). CDR3 amino acids: CSATIGSYNEQFF. CDR3 coding DNA: TGCAGTGCTACCATCGGGTCCTACAATGAGCAGTTCTTC.

This clonotype came up many times. V usage is TRBV12-3 or TRBV12-4 and J usage is TRBJ2-5; D is tentatively TRBD1 or TRBD2 (6 bases each). This CDR3 has 14 amino acids. With 8 bases removed from V and 1 base from J, the gap between germline ends came to 14 bases. The DNA of the CDR3 is TGTGCCAGCTCTTTTCGGGGGCTCCAAGAGACCCAGTACTTC. Its protein product is CASSFRGLQETQYF.

The chain is built from TRBV10-3 and TRBJ2-7; TRBD2 matches 8 bases. This CDR3 is built from 15 residues. Per germline, CDR1 ENHRY and CDR2 SYGVKD. Germline trimming cut 4 bases from V and 4 bases from J; bases unmatched to any gene: 9. The CDR3 sequence is CAISVPGTRMYEQYF. The CDR3 DNA reads TGTGCCATCAGTGTCCCCGGGACTAGGATGTACGAGCAGTACTTC.

This clonotype was detected only a few times. The chain carries TRBV2 and TRBJ2-7; tentative D call: TRBD2 (5 bases). Germline-derived CDR1 and CDR2 are SNHLY and FYNNEI. The CDR3 contains 16 residues. Trimming stripped 1 base from V and 3 bases from J, with 16 bases between. In DNA form, the CDR3 reads TGTGCCAGCAGTGAAGAAAGCGGCAGTCGAATCTACGAGCAGTACTTC. Residues: CASSEESGSRIYEQYF. Combining the CDR3 with reference TRBV2 and TRBJ2-7 gives the whole variable domain EPEVTQTPSHQVTQMGQEVILRCVPISNHLYFYWYRQILGQKVEFLVSFYNNEISEKSEIFDDQFSVERPDGSNFTLKIRSTKLEDSAMYFCASSEESGSRIYEQYFGPGTRLTVT.

This clonotype was seen many times. This sequence joins TRBV9 and TRBJ2-1; the D call may be TRBD1 or TRBD2 (6 bases each). The length of the CDR3 is 17 residues. The ends were cut back, 0 bases at V and 6 bases at J, with 19 bases in the middle. Germline values: CDR1 SGDLS, CDR2 YYNGEE. The CDR3 coding sequence is TGTGCCAGCAGCGTAGGACCAAGGGGGGCCTATGGCAATGAGCAGTTCTTC. Its translation: CASSVGPRGAYGNEQFF.

The J gene is TRBJ1-4, the V gene TRBV9; D is uncertain. Trimming pared 7 bases from V and 7 bases from J, leaving 17 bases between. Germline V CDR1 and CDR2: SGDLS, YYNGEE. There are 14 residues in the CDR3. The CDR3 region is CASGGGGKAEKLFF. The CDR3 bases are TGTGCCAGCGGAGGTGGAGGGAAGGCTGAAAAACTGTTTTTT.

This clonotype was seen many times. The CDR3 is CASSLALTGPYEQYF. Written as DNA, the CDR3 is TGTGCCAGCAGCTTAGCCCTGACGGGTCCCTACGAGCAGTACTTC. This chain links TRBV7-6 with TRBJ2-7; D not resolved. The CDR3 sequence is 15 residues long. The germline gives CDR1 SGHVS, CDR2 FNYEAQ. The V gene lost 0 bases and the J gene lost 2 bases, with 11 bases spanning the gap.

The sample holds a few counts of this clonotype. The chain joins TRBV28 to TRBJ1-4; D might be TRBD1 (5 bases). The CDR3 runs 16 residues. Germline V gene sequence: CDR1 MDHEN, CDR2 SYDVKM. The ends were cut back, 5 bases at V and 5 bases at J, with 18 bases in the middle. The CDR3 DNA follows: TGTGCCAGCAGTCTAACGACGGGGACTCTAAATGAAAAACTGTTTTTT. Translating it yields CASSLTTGTLNEKLFF.

This clonotype has a count of ten or more. The gene calls are TRBV5-1 and TRBJ2-5; TRBD2 agrees at 12 bases. The trim removed 0 bases at V and 3 bases at J, leaving 3 bases unmatched. Germline V gene sequence: CDR1 SGHRS, CDR2 YFSETQ. The CDR3 totals 16 residues. CDR3 sequence: CASSLASGRAKETQYF. CDR3 in DNA: TGCGCCAGCAGCTTGGCTAGCGGGAGGGCCAAAGAGACCCAGTACTTC.

This chain connects TRBV29-1 to TRBJ1-1; no definite D call. The CDR3 totals 15 residues. Between the trimmed V and J ends, which lost 6 bases and 0 bases, there was a span of 17 bases. Germline V gives CDR1 SQVTM, CDR2 ANQGSEA. The CDR3 is CSVGWTSDLNTEAFF. CDR3 nucleotide sequence: TGCAGCGTAGGGTGGACGAGCGACTTGAACACTGAAGCTTTCTTT.

This clonotype was seen only a few times. This rearrangement joins TRBV6-5 to TRBJ2-7; perhaps D is TRBD1 or TRBD2 (6 bases each). Germline values: CDR1 MNHEY, CDR2 SVGAGI. The V end lost 2 bases, the J end lost 7 bases, and 15 bases lay between the germline ends. CDR3 length equals 14 residues. The CDR3 loop is CASSYDRGQGEQYF. CDR3 sequence (DNA): TGTGCCAGCAGTTACGATCGGGGGCAAGGGGAGCAGTACTTC.

The CDR3 DNA follows: TGTGCCAGCAGTTTAGGAGGGAGCTATGGCTACACCTTC. Translating gives CASSLGGSYGYTF. The chain couples TRBV12-3 or TRBV12-4 to TRBJ1-2, with D hard to call. The CDR3 contains 13 residues. V was pared by 1 base and J by 4 bases, with 7 bases between.

This chain uses TRBV7-2 with TRBJ1-1, with D uncertain. The CDR3 extends over 16 amino acids. Germline assignment: CDR1 SGHTA and CDR2 FQGNSA. V gave up 8 bases and J gave up 1 base, with 20 bases separating them. This CDR3 is CASLKRVSPGNTEAFF. The CDR3, as DNA: TGTGCCAGCCTGAAACGGGTTTCCCCCGGGAACACTGAAGCTTTCTTT.

The CDR3 coding sequence is TGTGCCATCAGTGAGTCGAGACAGGGGGCGGAGACCCAGTACTTC. Translation gives CAISESRQGAETQYF. J is TRBJ2-5 and V is TRBV10-3; 10 nucleotides align to TRBD1. The V gene's germline CDR1 is ENHRY and CDR2 SYGVKD. V lost 0 bases and J lost 5; bases outside the gene matches: 3. The CDR3 has 15 residues.

V gene TRBV20-1 combines with J gene TRBJ2-6, with 7 bases matching TRBD1. CDR3 size: 18 residues. Trimming cost V 5 bases and J 1 base; bases outside gene matches: 14. Germline CDR1 and CDR2: DFQATT and SNEGSKA (reference sequence). CDR3: CSAFTGQAIPSGANVLTF. DNA of the CDR3: TGCAGTGCTTTTACAGGACAGGCCATCCCATCTGGGGCCAACGTCCTGACTTTC.